The rows below give T cell receptor beta chains drawn from one sample of a study of T cell repertoires in cytomegalovirus infection. TCRdb fed the reads into MiXCR, producing one record per CDR3 protein. The sample has 200,000 or so distinct CDR3 sequences, roughly 20% seen once; the top ten hold about 3%. Sequenced input: PBMCs. The receptors stem from a human donor in good health (CMV status not recorded). Some clones in this sample may be carry-over from other donors' samples. The conserved cysteine and the conserved F or W are not part of the CDR3 here. Each record gives: J gene, V gene, D gene, CDR3 protein. The D gene is left open where the match is weak.

TRBJ2-1	TRBV5-6	TRBD1	ASSWATGISYNEQF
TRBJ1-1	TRBV4-1	-	ASSQEDVTGSTEAF
TRBJ1-6	TRBV20-1	-	SATVSGDSPLH
TRBJ2-2	TRBV5-1	TRBD2	ASSPLAANTGELF
TRBJ1-1	TRBV6-5	-	ASRRGGFTEAF
TRBJ2-6	TRBV7-2	-	ASSTREAGANVLT
TRBJ2-3	TRBV5-1	-	ASSLARADTQY
TRBJ1-1	TRBV11-3	TRBD1	ASSSVTGDGEAF
TRBJ2-6	TRBV2	-	AGSIRTSGANVLT
TRBJ1-5	TRBV28	-	ASSLQEVRPQH
TRBJ2-3	TRBV19	-	ASSGTGGDTQY
TRBJ2-1	TRBV5-4	TRBD1	ASSLGQGARDEQF
TRBJ2-1	TRBV19	TRBD2	ASSDWTSGSGVNEQF
TRBJ1-1	TRBV28	-	ASSEGRVNTEAF
TRBJ1-1	TRBV28	-	ASSLSGSLNTEAY
TRBJ2-1	TRBV20-1	TRBD1	SAPRDRSYNEQF
TRBJ1-6	TRBV11-3	-	ASSSYASLPGQPNSPLH
TRBJ2-1	TRBV5-4	TRBD2	ASSFGGLAGNNEQF
TRBJ1-5	TRBV7-8	-	ASSLRGGTSNQPQH
TRBJ1-6	TRBV19	-	ASDEDGRPPLH
TRBJ1-1	TRBV12-3/TRBV12-4	-	ASSGTSGVAF
TRBJ1-5	TRBV7-9	-	ASSPIRGGDQPQH
TRBJ2-7	TRBV7-2	TRBD1	ASSRGQGASYEQY
TRBJ1-1	TRBV4-1	-	ASSQDEDNEAF
TRBJ2-5	TRBV12-3/TRBV12-4	-	ASSFAPGKETQY
TRBJ2-7	TRBV12-3/TRBV12-4	-	ASSRDIEQY
TRBJ2-7	TRBV28	TRBD2	ASSRTPGLAVYEQY
TRBJ1-3	TRBV10-1	-	ASSESPQNTGNTIY
TRBJ2-7	TRBV11-2	TRBD1	ASSLGTGIHEQY
TRBJ2-7	TRBV6-5	-	ASRSDTSYEQY
TRBJ2-7	TRBV3-1	-	ASSQDTVGDSYEQY
TRBJ2-3	TRBV7-9	-	ASSGLSGLDTQY
TRBJ2-1	TRBV7-9	-	ASSLEGGGLPYNEQF
TRBJ1-4	TRBV2	TRBD1	ASKGQINEKLF
TRBJ2-3	TRBV20-1	-	SARISSTSTDTQY
TRBJ2-5	TRBV7-8	-	ASSSAPWGVEETQY
TRBJ1-1	TRBV27	-	ASSLQGMAEAF
TRBJ2-3	TRBV7-6	-	ASSLLEIGTDTQY
TRBJ1-4	TRBV13	-	ASRQGPDEKLF
TRBJ2-7	TRBV10-3	TRBD1	AISHESGTDSYEQY
TRBJ1-3	TRBV29-1	-	SAAQGSGNTIY
TRBJ2-1	TRBV5-6	-	ASSSLSGAHEQF
TRBJ1-5	TRBV14	-	ASSHPRQAHQPQH
TRBJ1-2	TRBV12-3/TRBV12-4	TRBD1	ASSLRGGSGYT
TRBJ1-2	TRBV4-1	-	ASSQDYSVPYGYT
TRBJ1-5	TRBV7-2	-	ASSLDFQPQH